This T cell receptor (beta chain) came from a study of CD8 T cells in Susac syndrome. With 1 base removed from V and 9 bases from J, the gap between germline ends came to 16 bases. CDR1 is LNHDA and CDR2 is SQIVND in the germline V gene (reference sequence). This CDR3 has 15 residues. From blood CD8+ and CD4+ T cells, TCR beta sequences were generated. Control patients had untreated stable or active relapsing-remitting multiple sclerosis by revised McDonald criteria. TEMRA cells were enriched by FACS, and CD4+ and CD8+ T cells were negatively isolated. The authors reverse transcribed roughly 0.45 to 1 ug RNA with random hexamers. Across 54 Vbeta and 13 Jbeta, immunoSEQ multiplex PCR amplified TCR beta CDR3. TCRdb processed the immunoSEQ multiplex PCR reads anew with MiXCR; each CDR3 protein has one entry. This table has some 150,000 distinct CDR3 sequences, 85% to 95% appearing once.

The V and J genes are TRBV19 and TRBJ2-1; possible D gene TRBD2, 6 bases. Sequenced: CD8+ T cells from PBMCs. This sequence was found in a human donor with multiple sclerosis. In nucleotides, the CDR3 is TGTGCCAGTAGTATAGCGGCGGAGGGTTTCGGTGAGCAGTTCTTC. Its translation: CASSIAAEGFGEQFF.